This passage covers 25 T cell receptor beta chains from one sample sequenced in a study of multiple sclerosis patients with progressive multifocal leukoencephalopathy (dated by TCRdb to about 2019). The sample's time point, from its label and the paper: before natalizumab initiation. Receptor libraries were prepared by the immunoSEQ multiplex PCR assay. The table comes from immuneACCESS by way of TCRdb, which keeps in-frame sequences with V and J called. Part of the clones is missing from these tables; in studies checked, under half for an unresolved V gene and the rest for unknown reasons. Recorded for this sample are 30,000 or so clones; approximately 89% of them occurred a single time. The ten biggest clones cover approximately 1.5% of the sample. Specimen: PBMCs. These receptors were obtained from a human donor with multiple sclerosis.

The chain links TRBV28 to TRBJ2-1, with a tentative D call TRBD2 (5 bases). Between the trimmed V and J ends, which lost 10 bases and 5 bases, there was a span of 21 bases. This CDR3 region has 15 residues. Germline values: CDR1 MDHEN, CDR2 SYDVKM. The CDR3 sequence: CATRRSGKENNEQFF. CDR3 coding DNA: TGTGCCACCAGACGTTCGGGGAAAGAAAACAATGAGCAGTTCTTC.

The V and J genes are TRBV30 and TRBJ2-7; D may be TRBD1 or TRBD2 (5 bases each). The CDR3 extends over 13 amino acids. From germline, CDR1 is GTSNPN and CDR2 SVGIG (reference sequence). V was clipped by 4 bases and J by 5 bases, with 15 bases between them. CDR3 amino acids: CAWKGRTFDEQYF. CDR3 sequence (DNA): TGTGCCTGGAAGGGACGGACTTTTGACGAGCAGTACTTC.

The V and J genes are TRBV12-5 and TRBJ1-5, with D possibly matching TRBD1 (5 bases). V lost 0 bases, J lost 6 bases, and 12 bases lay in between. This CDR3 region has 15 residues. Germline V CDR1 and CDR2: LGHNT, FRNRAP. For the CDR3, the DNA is TGTGCTAGTGGTTTGGTGTCGGGGCGGACTCAGCCCCAGCATTTT. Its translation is CASGLVSGRTQPQHF.

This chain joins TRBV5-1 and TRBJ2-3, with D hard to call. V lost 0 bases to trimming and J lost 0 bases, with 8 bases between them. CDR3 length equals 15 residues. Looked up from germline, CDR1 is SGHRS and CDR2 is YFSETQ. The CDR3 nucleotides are TGCGCCAGCAGCTTGGTATTGGGCAGCACAGATACGCAGTATTTT. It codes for CASSLVLGSTDTQYF.

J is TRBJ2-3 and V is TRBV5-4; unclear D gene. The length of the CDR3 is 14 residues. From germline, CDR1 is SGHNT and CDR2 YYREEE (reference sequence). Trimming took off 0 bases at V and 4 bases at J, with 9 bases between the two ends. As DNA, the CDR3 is TGTGCCAGCAGCTTGGCGGGCTTGGCAGATACGCAGTATTTT. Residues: CASSLAGLADTQYF.

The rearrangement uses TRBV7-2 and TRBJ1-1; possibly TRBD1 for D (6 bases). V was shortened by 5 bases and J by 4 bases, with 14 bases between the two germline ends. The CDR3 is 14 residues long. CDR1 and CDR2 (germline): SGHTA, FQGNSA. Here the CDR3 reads CASSPGVIFTEAFF. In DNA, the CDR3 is TGTGCCAGCAGCCCAGGGGTGATATTCACTGAAGCTTTCTTT.

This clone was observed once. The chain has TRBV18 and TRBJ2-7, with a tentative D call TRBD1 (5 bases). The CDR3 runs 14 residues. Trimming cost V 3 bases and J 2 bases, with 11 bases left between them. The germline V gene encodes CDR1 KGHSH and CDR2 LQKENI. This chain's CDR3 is CASSPGQVTYEQYF. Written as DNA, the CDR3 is TGTGCCAGCTCACCGGGGCAGGTCACCTACGAGCAGTACTTC.

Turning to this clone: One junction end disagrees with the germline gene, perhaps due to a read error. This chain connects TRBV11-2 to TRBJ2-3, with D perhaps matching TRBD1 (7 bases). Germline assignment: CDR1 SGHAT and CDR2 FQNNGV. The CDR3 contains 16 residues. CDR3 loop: CVSSLAEQGGRNTQYF. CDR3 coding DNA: TGTGTCAGCAGCTTAGCCGAGCAGGGGGGTAGAAATACGCAGTATTTT.

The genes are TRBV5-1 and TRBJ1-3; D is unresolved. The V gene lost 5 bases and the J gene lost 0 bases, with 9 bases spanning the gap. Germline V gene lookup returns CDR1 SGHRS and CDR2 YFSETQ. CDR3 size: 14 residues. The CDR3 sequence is CASREGFSGNTIYF. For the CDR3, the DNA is TGCGCCAGCAGAGAGGGTTTCTCTGGAAACACCATATATTTT.

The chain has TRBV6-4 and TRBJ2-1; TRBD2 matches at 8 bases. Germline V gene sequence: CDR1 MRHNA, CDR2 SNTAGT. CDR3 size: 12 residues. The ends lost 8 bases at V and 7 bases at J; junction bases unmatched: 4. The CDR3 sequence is CASRGLDNEQFF. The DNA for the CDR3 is TGTGCCAGCCGGGGACTAGATAATGAGCAGTTCTTC.

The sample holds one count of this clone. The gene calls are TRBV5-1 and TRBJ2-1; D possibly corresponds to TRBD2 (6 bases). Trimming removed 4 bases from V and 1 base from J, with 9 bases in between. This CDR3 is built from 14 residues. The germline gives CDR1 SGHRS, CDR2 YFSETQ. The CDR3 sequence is CASSPGGSYNEQFF. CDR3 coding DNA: TGCGCCAGCAGCCCTGGGGGGTCCTACAATGAGCAGTTCTTC.

For the CDR3, the DNA is TGTGCCAGCAGCTTAAAAAGCGATCCTCCCTACGAGCAGTACTTC. It encodes CASSLKSDPPYEQYF. The rearrangement links TRBV7-2 to TRBJ2-5, with no clear D. TRBJ2-7 matches the DNA end more closely, so the J call is doubtful. In germline, CDR1 is SGHTA, CDR2 FQGNSA. This CDR3 has 15 residues.

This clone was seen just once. CDR3 in DNA: TGTGCCAGCTTAGGGAAGGGGACCAATGAGCAGTTCTTC. It codes for CASLGKGTNEQFF. This chain joins TRBV2 and TRBJ2-1; tentatively, D is TRBD1 or TRBD2 (5 bases each). Germline V gene sequence: CDR1 SNHLY, CDR2 FYNNEI. CDR3 length equals 13 residues. Deletions cut 8 bases from V and 6 bases from J, with 14 bases between.

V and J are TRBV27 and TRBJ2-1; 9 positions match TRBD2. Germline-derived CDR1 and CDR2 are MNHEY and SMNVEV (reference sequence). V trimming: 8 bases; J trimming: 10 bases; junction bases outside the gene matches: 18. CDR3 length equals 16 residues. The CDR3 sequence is CASPFLVAGGPREQFF. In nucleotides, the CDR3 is TGTGCCAGCCCCTTTTTAGTGGCGGGAGGGCCACGGGAGCAGTTCTTC.

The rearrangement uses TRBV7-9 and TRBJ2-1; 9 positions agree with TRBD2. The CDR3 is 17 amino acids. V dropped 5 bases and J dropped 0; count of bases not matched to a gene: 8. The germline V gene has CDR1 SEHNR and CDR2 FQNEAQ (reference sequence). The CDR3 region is CASSPTTSGSSYNEQFF. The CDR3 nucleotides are TGTGCCAGCAGCCCCACGACTAGCGGTAGCTCCTACAATGAGCAGTTCTTC.

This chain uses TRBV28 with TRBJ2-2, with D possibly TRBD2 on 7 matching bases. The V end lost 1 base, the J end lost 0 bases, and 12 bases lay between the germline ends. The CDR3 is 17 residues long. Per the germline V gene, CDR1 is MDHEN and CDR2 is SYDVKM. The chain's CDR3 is CASSLSWGGSNTGELFF. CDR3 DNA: TGTGCCAGCAGTTTATCCTGGGGGGGCTCGAACACCGGGGAGCTGTTTTTT.

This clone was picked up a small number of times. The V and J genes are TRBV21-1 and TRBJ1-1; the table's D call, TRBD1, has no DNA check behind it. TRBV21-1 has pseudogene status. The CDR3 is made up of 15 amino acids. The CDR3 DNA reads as TGTGCCAGCAGCAAAGGTGCGACAGGGCACACTGAAGCTTTCTTT. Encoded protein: CASSKGATGHTEAFF.

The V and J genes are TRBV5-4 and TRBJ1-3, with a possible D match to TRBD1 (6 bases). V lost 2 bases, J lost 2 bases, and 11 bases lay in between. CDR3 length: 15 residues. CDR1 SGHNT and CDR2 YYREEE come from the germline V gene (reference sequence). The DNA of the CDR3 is TGTGCCAGCAGCTTCGATAACAGGGCTGGAAACACCATATATTTT. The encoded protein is CASSFDNRAGNTIYF. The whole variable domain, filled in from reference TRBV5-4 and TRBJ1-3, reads ETGVTQSPTHLIKTRGQQVTLRCSSQSGHNTVSWYQQALGQGPQFIFQYYREEENGRGNFPPRFSGLQFPNYSSELNVNALELDDSALYLCASSFDNRAGNTIYFGEGSWLTVV.

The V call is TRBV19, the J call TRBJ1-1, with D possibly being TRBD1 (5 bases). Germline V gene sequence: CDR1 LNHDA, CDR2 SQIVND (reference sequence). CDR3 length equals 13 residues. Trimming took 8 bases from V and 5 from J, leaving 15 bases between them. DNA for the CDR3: TGTGCCAGTTCGCTGACCGAGGGGACTGAAGCTTTCTTT. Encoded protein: CASSLTEGTEAFF.

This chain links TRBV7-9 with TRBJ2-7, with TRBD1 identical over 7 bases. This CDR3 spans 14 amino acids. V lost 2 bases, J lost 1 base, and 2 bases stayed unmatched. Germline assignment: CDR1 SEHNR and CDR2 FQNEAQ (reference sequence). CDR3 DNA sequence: TGTGCCAGCAGCTTACCGGGACAGTCCTACGAGCAGTACTTC. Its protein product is CASSLPGQSYEQYF.

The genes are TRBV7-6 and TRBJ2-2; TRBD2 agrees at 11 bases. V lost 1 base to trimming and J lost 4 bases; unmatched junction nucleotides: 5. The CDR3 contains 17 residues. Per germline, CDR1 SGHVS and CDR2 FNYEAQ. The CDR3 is CASSLGTSGSGTGELFF. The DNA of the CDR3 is TGTGCCAGCAGCTTAGGTACTAGCGGGAGTGGCACCGGGGAGCTGTTTTTT.

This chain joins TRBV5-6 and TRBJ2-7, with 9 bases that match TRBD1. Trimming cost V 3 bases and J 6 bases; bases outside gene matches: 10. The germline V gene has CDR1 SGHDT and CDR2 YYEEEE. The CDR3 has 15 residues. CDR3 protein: CASSSRDRVWVEQYF. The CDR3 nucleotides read TGTGCCAGCAGCTCCCGGGACAGGGTTTGGGTCGAGCAGTACTTC.

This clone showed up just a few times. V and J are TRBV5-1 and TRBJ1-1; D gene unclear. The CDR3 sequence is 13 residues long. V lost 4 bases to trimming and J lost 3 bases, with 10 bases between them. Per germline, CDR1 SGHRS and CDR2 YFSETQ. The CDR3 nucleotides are TGCGCCAGCAGCCCCGAGGCGTACACTGAAGCTTTCTTT. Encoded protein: CASSPEAYTEAFF.

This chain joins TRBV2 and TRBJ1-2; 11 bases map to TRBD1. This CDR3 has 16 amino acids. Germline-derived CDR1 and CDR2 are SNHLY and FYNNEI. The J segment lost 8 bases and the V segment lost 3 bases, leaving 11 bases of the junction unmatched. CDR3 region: CASSDSLGQGAKGYTF. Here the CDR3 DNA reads TGTGCCAGCAGTGATAGCCTCGGACAGGGGGCGAAAGGCTACACCTTC.

The CDR3 here is CASSQTGAFSGNTIYF. Written as DNA, the CDR3 is TGTGCCAGCAGCCAGACAGGGGCCTTCTCTGGAAACACCATATATTTT. V is TRBV7-9 and J is TRBJ1-3, with TRBD1 identical over 8 bases. Trimming took 5 bases from V and 0 from J; bases not matched to a gene: 6. The germline gives CDR1 SEHNR, CDR2 FQNEAQ (reference sequence). The CDR3 covers 16 residues.